This T cell receptor beta chain is drawn from a study of beta chain features in type 1 diabetes. General study findings and limits: In all four CD4+ subsets, TCRB CDR3 length was significantly, moderately reduced in type 1 diabetes.

Expressed TCRB transcripts got sequenced, as all isolated RNA was reverse transcribed. TCRdb keeps only in-frame clones here, not all; method: immunoSEQ multiplex PCR. This sample yields approximately 340,000 clones, of which less than 15% are seen a single time; roughly 0.017% belongs to the top ten. CDR3 length equals 14 residues. V was clipped by 2 bases and J by 4 bases, with 11 bases between them. Per the germline V gene, CDR1 is SGHVS and CDR2 is FNYEAQ. This clone turned up a few times. What it binds is not known. The sequence was obtained from a woman between 18 and 29 years old in good health. V and J are TRBV7-6 and TRBJ2-5, with D possibly matching TRBD1 (5 bases). Sequenced input: naive CD4+ T cells from blood. CDR3 loop: CASSLQGWGETQYF. CDR3 nucleotide sequence: TGTGCCAGCAGCTTACAGGGCTGGGGAGAGACCCAGTACTTC.